The T cell receptor (beta chain) described here comes from a study of T cell responses to AZD1222 COVID-19 vaccine. Overall study findings and caveats: Mostly white British, mostly female donors; authors suggested clonal diversity may be underestimated. Repertoires were collected only later (after the peak T cell response had occurred). Only a handful of AZD1222 recipients were seropositive at baseline. As reported, nearly half of all spike-specific TCRs target variant regions that are unmutated.

J was trimmed by 6 bases and V by 6 bases; bases with no gene match: 6. CDR1 and CDR2 from the germline V gene are MNHEY and SVGEGT. CDR3 length: 15 residues. Comments on this clone: Its antigen is undetermined.

Assay used: immunoSEQ multiplex PCR; TCRdb lists only in-frame clones, some missing. Of 130,000 to 150,000 clones listed, 85% to 95% are singletons. The input for sequencing was peripheral blood, taken after recovery from COVID-19. This TCR was sampled from an adult who had recovered from COVID-19. The V gene is TRBV6-2 or TRBV6-3, the J gene TRBJ2-2; TRBD2 agrees at 11 bases. In nucleotides, the CDR3 is TGTGCCAGCAGCCGACTAGCGGGACGCGCCGGGGAGCTGTTTTTT. It specifies CASSRLAGRAGELFF.